A single TCR beta chain is shown here with its context. Uncontrolled infection, other autoimmune disease, pregnancy or lactation disqualified patients from enrolment. From more than 8 ml of fresh peripheral blood, PBMCs were isolated. V lost 2 bases and J lost 3, with 11 bases in between. There are 13 residues in the CDR3. CDR1 and CDR2 (germline): GTSNPN, SVGIG (reference sequence). The data are from a study of T cells in Graves' hyperthyroidism and ophthalmopathy. The TCR beta CDR3 regions underwent amplification using RNA transcripts as the source. A first-round RT-PCR of the TCR CDR3 used the HTBI primer set. MiXCR was run by TCRdb on the multiplex PCR reads, yielding one entry per CDR3 protein. Of fewer than 850,000 distinct CDR3 sequences listed, around 16% are singletons.

What was sequenced was blood. The J gene is TRBJ2-7, the V gene TRBV30; no definite D call. This TCR came from a man aged 50 or older with Graves' hyperthyroidism. The CDR3 region has the DNA TGTGCCTGGAGTTTTCCCCCCGACTACGAGCAGTACTTC. This codes for CAWSFPPDYEQYF.